These 32 T cell receptor beta chains were all obtained from the same sample, sequenced in a study of blood T cell repertoires in COVID-19. Only in-frame clones appear in the TCRdb table, and some are missing; sequencing was by immunoSEQ multiplex PCR. This sample yields some 220,000 clones, of which more than 65% are seen a single time; more than 2% belongs to the top ten. Sample: peripheral blood. The origin of the receptors is an older woman with acute or convalescent COVID-19.

This chain connects TRBV10-3 to TRBJ1-2; maybe TRBD1 (6 bases). Trimming left V 4 bases short and J 2 bases short, with 8 bases between. The germline gives CDR1 ENHRY, CDR2 SYGVKD. This CDR3 comprises 13 residues. The CDR3 is CAISGGQNYGYTF. The CDR3 DNA sequence: TGTGCCATCAGTGGCGGACAGAACTATGGCTACACCTTC.

The rearrangement links TRBV4-3 to TRBJ1-2, with 11 bases aligning to TRBD1. Germline V gives CDR1 LGHNA, CDR2 YSLEER. This CDR3 comprises 15 residues. The J segment lost 8 bases and the V segment lost 0 bases, leaving 5 bases of the junction unmatched. The DNA of the CDR3 is TGCGCCAGCAGCCAAGACCATGGGACAGGGGGAGGCTACACCTTC. This codes for CASSQDHGTGGGYTF.

This chain connects TRBV6-5 to TRBJ2-1, with TRBD2 as a possible D gene (6 bases). Per the germline V gene, CDR1 is MNHEY and CDR2 is SVGAGI. Trimming took off 6 bases at V and 6 bases at J, with 15 bases between the two ends. This CDR3 is 14 amino acids long. CDR3 DNA sequence: TGTGCCAGCAGCCCCGGACTATCAGCCAATGAGCAGTTCTTC. Its protein product is CASSPGLSANEQFF.

This chain connects TRBV3-1 (or the pseudogene TRBV3-2) to TRBJ2-1; possible D gene TRBD1, 5 bases. This CDR3 has 15 residues. Trimming cost V 0 bases and J 9 bases, with 15 bases left between them. CDR1 is LGHDT, CDR2 YNNKEL, per germline (reference sequence). CDR3 sequence reads: CASSQDRIGHLEQFF. The CDR3 DNA follows: TGTGCCAGCAGCCAAGATCGGATCGGACATCTTGAGCAGTTCTTC.

The chain has TRBV11-2 and TRBJ2-1; TRBD1 aligns across 10 bases. Germline assignment: CDR1 SGHAT and CDR2 FQNNGV. The ends lost 1 base at V and 8 bases at J; junction bases unmatched: 5. This CDR3 spans 15 amino acids. The CDR3 loop is CASSLGDRGFDEQFF. Here the CDR3 DNA reads TGTGCCAGCAGCTTAGGGGACAGGGGATTCGATGAGCAGTTCTTC.

V usage is TRBV4-1 and J usage is TRBJ1-6; TRBD1 is a possible D gene (6 bases). This CDR3 has 14 amino acids. Germline V lookup: CDR1 MGHRA, CDR2 YSYEKL. With 7 bases removed from V and 3 bases from J, the gap between germline ends came to 10 bases. The CDR3 loop reads CASTPDSYNSPLHF. The DNA for the CDR3 is TGCGCCAGCACCCCGGACAGCTATAATTCACCCCTCCACTTT.

The CDR3 reads CASSTGLAGFQEQFF. The CDR3 nucleotides are TGTGCCAGTAGTACGGGACTAGCGGGGTTTCAGGAGCAGTTCTTC. This chain uses TRBV19 with TRBJ2-1, with 13 bases aligning to TRBD2. The junction had 7 bases not matched to a gene; V was cut back by 4 bases and J by 10 bases. The CDR3 has 15 residues. Germline assignment: CDR1 LNHDA and CDR2 SQIVND (reference sequence).

V gene TRBV6-6 combines with J gene TRBJ1-1; possibly TRBD1 for D (5 bases). V lost 4 bases and J lost 3, with 12 bases in between. Germline V gene sequence: CDR1 MNHNY, CDR2 SVGAGI (reference sequence). The CDR3 runs to 14 residues. CDR3 sequence reads: CASSSPTAYTEAFF. CDR3 DNA sequence: TGTGCCAGCAGTTCCCCGACAGCTTACACTGAAGCTTTCTTT.

The chain links TRBV12-3 or TRBV12-4 to TRBJ2-2; the D gene is possibly TRBD1 (6 bases). CDR3 length: 13 residues. V was cut by 6 bases and J by 3 bases, with 8 bases left in between. The CDR3 reads CASRTGYTGELFF. CDR3 DNA sequence: TGTGCCAGCAGGACAGGATACACCGGGGAGCTGTTTTTT.

The chain has TRBV4-1 and TRBJ2-3, with 15 bases identical to TRBD2. The CDR3 has 18 amino acids. V shed 4 bases, J shed 1 base, and the junction held 6 bases outside the gene matches. From germline, CDR1 is MGHRA and CDR2 YSYEKL. This CDR3 reads CASSRSGLAGGGTDTQYF. The CDR3 DNA follows: TGCGCCAGCAGCCGATCAGGACTAGCGGGGGGGGGCACAGATACGCAGTATTTT.

The chain recombines TRBV9 with TRBJ2-3; tentatively, D is TRBD1 (5 bases). The CDR3 totals 16 residues. Trimming removed 1 base at V and 2 bases at J, with 14 bases between. Germline lookup yields CDR1 SGDLS and CDR2 YYNGEE. The CDR3, as DNA: TGTGCCAGCAGCGTACAGGCAGGGATCTACACAGATACGCAGTATTTT. Protein product: CASSVQAGIYTDTQYF. Full variable domain (remainder filled in from reference TRBV9 and TRBJ2-3): DSGVTQTPKHLITATGQRVTLRCSPRSGDLSVYWYQQSLDQGLQFLIQYYNGEERAKGNILERFSAQQFPDLHSELNLSSLELGDSALYFCASSVQAGIYTDTQYFGPGTRLTVL.

The chain links TRBV19 to TRBJ2-1, with D unresolved. Germline loops: CDR1 LNHDA, CDR2 SQIVND (reference sequence). Trimming took off 1 base at V and 2 bases at J, with 3 bases between the two ends. This CDR3 spans 13 amino acids. The CDR3 coding sequence is TGTGCCAGTAGTATAGCTACCTACAATGAGCAGTTCTTC. This gives the protein CASSIATYNEQFF.

Points on this clone: A junction end diverges from the germline sequence, so it may reflect a read error. This rearrangement joins TRBV5-5 to TRBJ2-7; TRBD1 is a possible D gene (5 bases). CDR1 and CDR2 from the germline V gene are SGHKS and YYEKEE (reference sequence). The CDR3 covers 10 residues. In DNA, the CDR3 is TGTGCCAGCAGCTCACCCGCAGGGCACTTC. Translated: CASSSPAGHF.

The chain has TRBV5-1 and TRBJ2-6, with 10 bases aligning to TRBD2. The CDR3 sequence is 18 residues long. V was pared by 3 bases and J by 2 bases, with 8 bases of the junction left unmatched. Germline V lookup: CDR1 SGHRS, CDR2 YFSETQ. The CDR3 DNA is TGCGCCAGCAGCTCCAACCCCGGGACTAGCGCTGGGGCCAACGTCCTGACTTTC. Encoded protein: CASSSNPGTSAGANVLTF. Supplemented by reference TRBV5-1 and TRBJ2-6, the full variable domain reads KAGVTQTPRYLIKTRGQQVTLSCSPISGHRSVSWYQQTPGQGLQFLFEYFSETQRNKGNFPGRFSGRQFSNSRSEMNVSTLELGDSALYLCASSSNPGTSAGANVLTFGAGSRLTVL.

The V and J genes are TRBV3-1 (or the pseudogene TRBV3-2) and TRBJ2-1, with 11 bases fitting TRBD2. The CDR3 extends over 20 amino acids. From germline, CDR1 is LGHDT and CDR2 YNNKEL (reference sequence). The J segment lost 1 base and the V segment lost 4 bases, leaving 15 bases of the junction unmatched. The CDR3 spells CASSRTSKTSGDESYNEQFF. The CDR3 nucleotides read TGTGCCAGCAGCCGAACTTCAAAGACTAGCGGGGACGAGTCCTACAATGAGCAGTTCTTC.

The table lists this clone with a few counts. The rearrangement links TRBV25-1 to TRBJ1-2, with D maybe TRBD1 (5 bases). V lost 3 bases and J 4 bases, leaving 6 bases between the germline ends. This CDR3 spans 12 amino acids. Germline CDR1 reads MGHDK; CDR2 reads SYGVNS. As DNA, the CDR3 is TGTGCCAGCAGTGACCAGGGCTATGGCTACACCTTC. Translation: CASSDQGYGYTF.

This chain connects TRBV6-6 to TRBJ1-2; tentative D call: TRBD1 (6 bases). Deletions cut 6 bases from V and 8 bases from J, with 19 bases between. Looked up from germline, CDR1 is MNHNY and CDR2 is SVGAGI (reference sequence). This CDR3 has 14 residues. The CDR3 loop reads CASSLDRFARGYTF. CDR3 in DNA: TGTGCCAGCAGCCTTGACAGGTTCGCGAGGGGCTACACCTTC.

DNA of the CDR3: TGTGCCAGTACCTCGGACAGGAGGTTGGGAAACACCATATATTTT. Translation: CASTSDRRLGNTIYF. The chain has TRBV19 and TRBJ1-3, with 7 bases aligning to TRBD1. Losses at the gene ends were 7 bases for V and 4 bases for J; bases not matched to a gene: 10. In germline, CDR1 is LNHDA, CDR2 SQIVND (reference sequence). The CDR3 sequence is 15 residues long.

The gene calls are TRBV15 and TRBJ1-2; 7 nucleotides line up with TRBD1. The CDR3 totals 14 residues. Per germline, CDR1 LNHNV and CDR2 YYDKDF (reference sequence). V gave up 0 bases and J gave up 4 bases; unmatched junction bases: 2. This CDR3 reads CATSRDRDSYGYTF. The CDR3 DNA sequence: TGTGCCACCAGCAGAGATCGGGACAGCTATGGCTACACCTTC.

This clone was observed a few times. The J gene is TRBJ2-7, the V gene TRBV19; a possible D gene is TRBD2 (5 bases). Trimming took off 9 bases at V and 0 bases at J, with 12 bases between the two ends. The CDR3 extends over 13 amino acids. Germline CDR1 reads LNHDA; CDR2 reads SQIVND (reference sequence). The DNA for the CDR3 is TGTGCCAGACCACTCCGGGACTCCTACGAGCAGTACTTC. Translated, it gives CARPLRDSYEQYF. The full variable domain, in which reference TRBV19 and TRBJ2-7 provide the parts outside the CDR3, is DGGITQSPKYLFRKEGQNVTLSCEQNLNHDAMYWYRQDPGQGLRLIYYSQIVNDFQKGDIAEGYSVSREKKESFPLTVTSAQKNPTAFYLCARPLRDSYEQYFGPGTRLTVT.

This chain uses TRBV5-8 with TRBJ1-2; 11 nucleotides line up with TRBD1. V lost 0 bases and J lost 8; bases outside the gene matches: 6. The length of the CDR3 is 15 residues. CDR1 is SGHTS, CDR2 YDEGEE, per germline. In nucleotides, the CDR3 is TGTGCCAGCAGCTTGGTAGGACAGGGGGCGGCAGGCTACACCTTC. Translated, it gives CASSLVGQGAAGYTF.

The J gene is TRBJ1-2, the V gene TRBV19; 9 bases align to TRBD1. V dropped 3 bases and J dropped 6; count of bases not matched to a gene: 11. This CDR3 contains 16 residues. The germline V gene has CDR1 LNHDA and CDR2 SQIVND (reference sequence). CDR3 bases: TGTGCCAGTAGTATTATTTGGGACAGGGAGCTTAATGGCTACACCTTC. It encodes CASSIIWDRELNGYTF.

This clone was recorded only once. The chain couples TRBV30 to TRBJ1-4; no firm D call. V dropped 2 bases and J dropped 5 bases, with 12 bases sitting between them. This CDR3 is built from 14 residues. Germline CDR1 is GTSNPN and CDR2 is SVGIG (reference sequence). The CDR3 spells CAWSPGPGNEKLFF. The CDR3 nucleotides read TGTGCCTGGAGTCCCGGCCCGGGGAATGAAAAACTGTTTTTT.

The rearrangement links TRBV6-2 or TRBV6-3 to TRBJ2-2, with D possibly matching TRBD2 (6 bases). The CDR3 spans 14 residues. Trimming cost V 6 bases and J 1 base, with 9 bases left between them. CDR1 is MNHEY, CDR2 SVGEGT, per germline. CDR3 loop: CASSHGGNTGELFF. In DNA, the CDR3 is TGTGCCAGCAGCCACGGGGGGAACACCGGGGAGCTGTTTTTT.

V and J are TRBV28 and TRBJ2-7; TRBD1 matches at 8 bases. Germline CDR1 reads MDHEN; CDR2 reads SYDVKM. Trimming at V came to 6 bases and at J to 0 bases, leaving 4 bases not matched to a gene. The CDR3 totals 14 residues. As DNA, the CDR3 is TGTGCCAGCAGGCCTACAGGGGGCTCCTACGAGCAGTACTTC. It yields the protein CASRPTGGSYEQYF.

The genes are TRBV6-4 and TRBJ1-1; no firm D call. The germline V and J ends were trimmed by 4 bases and 0 bases, with 6 bases remaining between them. Germline V gene sequence: CDR1 MRHNA, CDR2 SNTAGT. The CDR3 totals 13 residues. The CDR3 coding sequence is TGTGCCAGCAGTGCGGAGATGAACACTGAAGCTTTCTTT. Encoded protein: CASSAEMNTEAFF.

The chain links TRBV18 to TRBJ2-6; 8 bases are a match to TRBD2. Germline V CDR1 and CDR2: KGHSH, LQKENI. V was clipped by 4 bases and J by 0 bases; unmatched bases: 8. This CDR3 is built from 18 residues. CDR3 sequence (DNA): TGTGCCAGCTCACGGGATCGGGGGGGATCCTCTGGGGCCAACGTCCTGACTTTC. This translates into CASSRDRGGSSGANVLTF.

This chain connects TRBV5-1 to TRBJ1-3, with no clear D. Germline V gene data show CDR1 as SGHRS and CDR2 as YFSETQ. V lost 5 bases to trimming and J lost 0 bases, with 12 bases between them. This CDR3 region has 15 residues. The chain's CDR3 is CASRIADISGNTIYF. Written as DNA, the CDR3 is TGCGCCAGCAGAATTGCGGATATCTCTGGAAACACCATATATTTT.

This clone was observed a handful of times. The chain links TRBV11-2 to TRBJ2-3, with 11 bases matching TRBD2. Germline CDR1 reads SGHAT; CDR2 reads FQNNGV. This CDR3 is built from 15 residues. Trimming cost V 5 bases and J 4 bases; bases outside gene matches: 5. The CDR3: CASSPLAGGADTQYF. The CDR3 nucleotides are TGTGCCAGCAGCCCTCTAGCGGGGGGTGCAGATACGCAGTATTTT.

The chain has TRBV30 and TRBJ1-5; D gene uncertain. V lost 4 bases and J 9 bases, leaving 10 bases between the germline ends. Per the germline V gene, CDR1 is GTSNPN and CDR2 is SVGIG (reference sequence). The CDR3 sequence is 11 residues long. The CDR3 nucleotides read TGTGCCTGGACCAAGGGAGGGCCCCAGCATTTT. It specifies CAWTKGGPQHF. The full variable domain, in which reference TRBV30 and TRBJ1-5 provide the parts outside the CDR3, is SQTIHQWPATLVQPVGSPLSLECTVEGTSNPNLYWYRQAAGRGLQLLFYSVGIGQISSEVPQNLSASRPQDRQFILSSKKLLLSDSGFYLCAWTKGGPQHFGDGTRLSIL.

The rearrangement uses TRBV5-5 and TRBJ1-6; D remains ambiguous. V lost 0 bases, J lost 0 bases, and 10 bases lay in between. Germline loops: CDR1 SGHKS, CDR2 YYEKEE (reference sequence). CDR3 size: 17 residues. The CDR3, as DNA: TGTGCCAGCAGCTTGGTCCCCCCCAGCTCCTATAATTCACCCCTCCACTTT. Amino acid sequence: CASSLVPPSSYNSPLHF.

This chain links TRBV27 with TRBJ1-2; 7 nucleotides align to TRBD1. Germline V CDR1 and CDR2: MNHEY, SMNVEV (reference sequence). The CDR3 is made up of 12 amino acids. The J segment lost 10 bases and the V segment lost 9 bases, leaving 11 bases of the junction unmatched. CDR3 residues: CASSRDSTNYTF. The DNA for the CDR3 is TGTGCCAGTTCCCGGGACAGCACTAACTACACCTTC.